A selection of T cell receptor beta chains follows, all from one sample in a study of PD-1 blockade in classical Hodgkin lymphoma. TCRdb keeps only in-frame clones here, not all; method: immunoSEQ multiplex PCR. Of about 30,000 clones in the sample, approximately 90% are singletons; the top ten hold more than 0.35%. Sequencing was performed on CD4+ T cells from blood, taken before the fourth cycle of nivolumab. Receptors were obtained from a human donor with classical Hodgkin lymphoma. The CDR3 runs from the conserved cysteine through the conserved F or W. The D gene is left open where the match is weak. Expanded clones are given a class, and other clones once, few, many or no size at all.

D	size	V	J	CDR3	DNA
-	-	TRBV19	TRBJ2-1	CASSIAAILVPYNEQFF	TGTGCCAGTAGTATTGCGGCTATACTAGTTCCCTACAATGAGCAGTTCTTC
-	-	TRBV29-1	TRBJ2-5	CSVGERSQYF	TGCAGCGTTGGGGAAAGGTCCCAGTACTTC
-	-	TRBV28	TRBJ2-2	CASSGQSIGELFF	TGTGCCAGCAGTGGACAGTCTATCGGGGAGCTGTTTTTT
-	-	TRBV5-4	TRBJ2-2	CASSAMRDMNTGELFF	TGTGCCAGCAGCGCGATGCGGGACATGAACACCGGGGAGCTGTTTTTT
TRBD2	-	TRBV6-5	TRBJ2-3	CASSRAGDSTDTQYF	TGTGCCAGCAGCCGAGCGGGGGATAGCACAGATACGCAGTATTTT
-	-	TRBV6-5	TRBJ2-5	CASRGGPGKTQYF	TGTGCCAGCAGGGGAGGACCGGGGAAGACCCAGTACTTC
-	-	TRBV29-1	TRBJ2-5	CSALSYQETQYF	TGCAGCGCTCTTTCGTACCAAGAGACCCAGTACTTC
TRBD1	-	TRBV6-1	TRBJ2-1	CASSDETGGRRNEQFF	TGTGCCAGCAGTGATGAAACAGGGGGCCGAAGGAATGAGCAGTTCTTC
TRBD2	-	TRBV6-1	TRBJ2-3	CASSRASGSTDTQYF	TGTGCCAGCAGTAGGGCTAGCGGGAGTACAGATACGCAGTATTTT
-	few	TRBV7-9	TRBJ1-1	CASSHRDTEAFF	TGTGCCAGCAGTCATAGGGACACTGAAGCTTTCTTT
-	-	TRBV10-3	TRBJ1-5	CAISPGPVAGPQHF	TGTGCCATCAGTCCGGGCCCTGTAGCGGGTCCCCAGCATTTT
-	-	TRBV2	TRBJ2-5	CASSSQETQYF	TGTGCCAGCAGTTCCCAAGAGACCCAGTACTTC
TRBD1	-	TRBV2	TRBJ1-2	CASRRGQGAYGYTF	TGTGCCAGCAGAAGGGGACAGGGGGCCTATGGCTACACCTTC
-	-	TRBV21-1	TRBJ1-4	CASSKRGTNEKLFF	TGTGCCAGCAGCAAACGGGGGACTAATGAAAAACTGTTTTTT
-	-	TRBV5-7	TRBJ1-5	CASSYPGAVSNQPQHF	TGTGCCAGCAGCTACCCCGGCGCGGTTAGCAATCAGCCCCAGCATTTT
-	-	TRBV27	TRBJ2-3	CASSATVQRTDTQYF	TGTGCCAGCAGCGCAACAGTACAGCGCACAGATACGCAGTATTTT
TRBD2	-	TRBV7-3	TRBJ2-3	CASSLGTSGSGTDTQYF	TGTGCCAGCAGCTTAGGAACTAGCGGGAGTGGCACAGATACGCAGTATTTT
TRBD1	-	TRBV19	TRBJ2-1	CASSRPGTGVSSWDEQFF	TGTGCCAGTAGTAGACCCGGGACAGGGGTATCCTCTTGGGATGAGCAGTTCTTC
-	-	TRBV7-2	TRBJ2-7	CASSLVQSRYEQYF	TGTGCCAGCAGCTTAGTCCAATCTCGCTACGAGCAGTACTTC
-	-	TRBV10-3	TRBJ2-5	CAISEFDETQYF	TGTGCCATCAGTGAGTTCGACGAGACCCAGTACTTC
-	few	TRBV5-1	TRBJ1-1	CASSLKLEKSTEAFF	TGCGCCAGCAGCTTGAAGTTAGAAAAGAGCACTGAAGCTTTCTTT
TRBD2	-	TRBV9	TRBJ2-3	CASSISPGLQNTDTQYF	TGTGCCAGCAGCATAAGCCCGGGACTACAAAACACAGATACGCAGTATTTT
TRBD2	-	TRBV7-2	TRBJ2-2	CASRREGTTNTGELFF	TGTGCCAGTAGGAGGGAGGGGACTACGAACACCGGGGAGCTGTTTTTT
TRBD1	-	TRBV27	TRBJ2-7	CASKRTGSYEQYF	TGTGCCAGCAAACGGACAGGCTCCTACGAGCAGTACTTC
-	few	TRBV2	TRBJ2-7	CASSVSVEQYF	TGTGCCAGCAGTGTCTCTGTCGAGCAGTACTTC
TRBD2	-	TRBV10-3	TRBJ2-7	CAISGLAGSYEQYF	TGTGCCATCAGTGGACTAGCGGGATCCTACGAGCAGTACTTC
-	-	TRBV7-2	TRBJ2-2	CASSDSAIGELFF	TGTGCCAGCAGCGACAGCGCTATCGGGGAGCTGTTTTTT
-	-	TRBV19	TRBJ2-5	CASSISGAIETQYF	TGTGCCAGTAGTATATCTGGTGCGATAGAGACCCAGTACTTC